This T cell receptor (beta chain) came from a study of immune evolution from preneoplasia to lung adenocarcinoma. Points from the study as a whole: Normal lung had the highest top T cell clone frequencies. Normal lung had highest clonality; later lesions appeared denser, more diverse.

Sequencing was performed with immunoSEQ multiplex PCR; in TCRdb, only in-frame clones are kept and a portion is missing. The data hold some 4,700 clones, with 76% observed a single time. Notes on this clone: What it binds is unknown.

In germline, CDR1 is SGHVS, CDR2 FQNEAQ. The CDR3 consists of 13 residues. V dropped 1 base and J dropped 8 bases, with 11 bases sitting between them. Between about 2014 and 2018, patients underwent resection in Japan or China. Histologic diagnosis was independently verified by two lung pathologists. The TCR sequence derives from a person aged 55-80 years with lung adenocarcinoma. The chain is built from TRBV7-8 and TRBJ1-1, with a weak D call TRBD1 (5 bases). The sample taken for sequencing was FFPE adjacent normal lung tissue. The CDR3: CASSLETRGEAFF. Written as DNA, the CDR3 is TGTGCCAGCAGCTTAGAGACGAGGGGCGAAGCTTTCTTT.